This TCR beta chain was documented in a study of read filtering for tumor transcriptome and immune sequencing. Looking at the study overall: After DNase treatment, RNA was made into whole-transcriptome libraries.

This clonotype showed up many times. The antigen is unknown. Trimming shortened V by 6 bases and J by 1 base, and 12 bases separated the two germline ends. CDR1 SNHLY and CDR2 FYNNEI come from the germline V gene. The CDR3 consists of 14 residues. Molecular barcoded adaptors covering alpha/delta and beta/gamma chains were used on 400 to 450 ng RNA. TCRdb used MiXCR to reprocess the reads, holding one entry per CDR3 protein. The table includes more than 20,000 distinct CDR3 sequences, roughly 20% detected once. At the time of active disease, bone marrow was collected from every patient. Study-wide results and caveats: IR-seq captured clonotypes deeper and more reliably than RNA-seq. Single-read clonotypes: roughly 80% of IR-seq clonotypes (approximately 3.7% of reads), 74.6% of RNA-seq clonotypes (less than 50% of reads).

Sequencing was performed on a population of CD138-negative cells sorted from bone marrow. The receptor was derived from a donor aged 40 or older with multiple myeloma. The gene calls are TRBV2 and TRBJ1-2; D is unclear. As DNA, the CDR3 is TGTGCCAGCAGAGCCTCTAATTATAACTATGGCTACACCTTC. Protein: CASRASNYNYGYTF. Complete variable domain (other parts from reference TRBV2 and TRBJ1-2): EPEVTQTPSHQVTQMGQEVILRCVPISNHLYFYWYRQILGQKVEFLVSFYNNEISEKSEIFDDQFSVERPDGSNFTLKIRSTKLEDSAMYFCASRASNYNYGYTFGSGTRLTVV.